This TCR beta chain was found in a study of shared clonotypes between healthy human individuals. Overall study context: Three CD4 naive, three CD4 memory, two CD8 naive and one CD8 memory plate were used per donor. Study results and limitations: It was the non-shared clonotypes that had lower generation probabilities than clonotypes shared by all four donors.

CD8 cells classed as naive were CD45RO-negative and positively selected for CCR7, excluding terminally differentiated effector memory CD45RA+ cells. Details on this clone: Antigen specificity is unknown.

Evenly divided among several immunoSEQ plates was the genomic DNA of each subset. Authors' analysis steps: Filtering was not the same, since immunoSEQ gave junction-only sequences without quality scores. Assay: immunoSEQ multiplex PCR; the TCRdb copy retains only in-frame clones and omits some. Clone size and the V and J calls come from that table; the DNA yielded D and trimming. The sample holds roughly 2.1 million clones; under 95% are singletons and the top ten take approximately 1.7%. The CDR3 is 16 amino acids. Germline lookup yields CDR1 SGHTA and CDR2 FQGNSA. Trimming removed 4 bases at V and 3 bases at J, with 15 bases between.

The material sequenced was naive CD8+ T cells from PBMCs. The TCR comes from a man younger than 35 in good health. Some clones in this sample may be carry-over from other donors' samples. This rearrangement joins TRBV7-2 to TRBJ2-2, with D tentatively TRBD1 (6 bases). The CDR3 is CASSSRDKGHTGELFF. In nucleotides, the CDR3 is TGTGCCAGCAGCTCCCGGGACAAAGGGCACACCGGGGAGCTGTTTTTT.